These 19 T cell receptor beta chains originate from one sample sequenced in a study of graft-versus-host responses after intestinal transplantation (dated by TCRdb to the early 2020s). In the paper's terms, the time point label means: cells obtained before transplantation from donor or recipient. Antigens for these TCRs are unknown. Receptor libraries were prepared by the immunoSEQ multiplex PCR assay. TCRdb's version of the immuneACCESS table is confined to in-frame rearrangements and falls short of the full clone set. An unresolved V gene accounts for under half of the shortfall where checked; the remainder is of unknown origin. Here the sample has 90,000 to 95,000 clones; 90% to 95% occur a single time. The ten largest make up approximately 6% of the sample. Sequenced here: unstimulated CD8+ T cells sorted from spleen or lymph node cells, sampled before intestinal transplant. These receptors came from a human donor who received an intestinal transplant.

This rearrangement joins TRBV7-9 to TRBJ1-6; no firm D call. Trimming shortened V by 3 bases and J by 8 bases, and 14 bases separated the two germline ends. The CDR3 runs 15 residues. CDR1 and CDR2 (germline): SEHNR, FQNEAQ (reference sequence). The CDR3 bases are TGTGCCAGCAGCTTGGATGGTGTTGGAGATTCACCCCTCCACTTT. This sequence encodes CASSLDGVGDSPLHF.

The genes are TRBV6-1 and TRBJ2-5, with D maybe TRBD2 (6 bases). Germline V gene sequence: CDR1 MNHNS, CDR2 SASEGT. The CDR3 consists of 16 residues. The germline V and J ends were trimmed by 3 bases and 1 base, with 15 bases remaining between them. The CDR3 nucleotides are TGTGCCAGCAGTGACCTCGGAACGGGGGTCCAAGAGACCCAGTACTTC. Protein: CASSDLGTGVQETQYF.

The chain links TRBV29-1 to TRBJ1-3; D ambiguous. This CDR3 comprises 15 residues. Trimming stripped 2 bases from V and 1 base from J, with 12 bases between. In germline, CDR1 is SQVTM, CDR2 ANQGSEA. CDR3 sequence (DNA): TGCAGCGTTGAATTTGCGACCCGATCTGGAAACACCATATATTTT. This translates into CSVEFATRSGNTIYF.

The chain is built from TRBV18 and TRBJ1-2; D remains ambiguous. The V end was cut by 2 bases, the J end by 0 bases, with 7 bases between. This CDR3 is built from 14 residues. The V gene's germline CDR1 is KGHSH and CDR2 LQKENI. As DNA, the CDR3 is TGTGCCAGCTCACCATTCTCAGCTAACTATGGCTACACCTTC. Protein sequence: CASSPFSANYGYTF.

This clone was seen once. The chain couples TRBV9 to TRBJ1-1, with D maybe TRBD1 (5 bases). Germline CDR1 and CDR2: SGDLS and YYNGEE. With 2 bases removed from V and 6 bases from J, the gap between germline ends came to 11 bases. The CDR3 is 13 residues long. DNA of the CDR3: TGTGCCAGCAGCGTCGGGGCAGGTTCTGAAGCTTTCTTT. Amino acids: CASSVGAGSEAFF.

The rearrangement links TRBV29-1 to TRBJ2-1, with 10 bases aligning to TRBD1. Per germline, CDR1 SQVTM and CDR2 ANQGSEA. This CDR3 region has 15 residues. V dropped 5 bases and J dropped 7; count of bases not matched to a gene: 11. CDR3 bases: TGCAGCGTTAACACGGTTGGACAGGGGGGGAATGAGCAGTTCTTC. It yields the protein CSVNTVGQGGNEQFF.

V and J are TRBV19 and TRBJ2-1; 8 nucleotides align to TRBD2. Trimming removed 6 bases from V and 0 bases from J; junction bases left unmatched: 13. The germline gives CDR1 LNHDA, CDR2 SQIVND (reference sequence). The CDR3 contains 18 residues. The CDR3 loop reads CASSQGLVPSSSYNEQFF. CDR3 nucleotide sequence: TGTGCCAGTAGCCAGGGACTAGTTCCCTCTAGCTCCTACAATGAGCAGTTCTTC.

The chain couples TRBV7-6 to TRBJ2-5; the D gene is possibly TRBD2 (5 bases). CDR1 and CDR2 from the germline V gene are SGHVS and FNYEAQ. Deletions cut 4 bases from V and 4 bases from J, with 19 bases between. The CDR3 extends over 16 amino acids. CDR3 sequence: CASSSEAAGVGETQYF. For the CDR3, the DNA is TGTGCCAGCAGCTCGGAGGCCGCCGGGGTTGGAGAGACCCAGTACTTC.

V is TRBV7-6 and J is TRBJ2-7; 7 bases are shared with TRBD1. J lost 3 bases, V lost 1 base, and 0 bases had no gene match. The CDR3 loop spans 13 amino acids. Per the germline V gene, CDR1 is SGHVS and CDR2 is FNYEAQ. Here the CDR3 reads CASSLGDSYEQYF. CDR3 sequence (DNA): TGTGCCAGCAGCTTAGGGGACAGCTACGAGCAGTACTTC. Combining the CDR3 with reference TRBV7-6 and TRBJ2-7 gives the whole variable domain GAGVSQSPRYKVTKRGQDVALRCDPISGHVSLYWYRQALGQGPEFLTYFNYEAQQDKSGLPNDRFSAERPEGSISTLTIQRTEQRDSAMYRCASSLGDSYEQYFGPGTRLTVT.

This chain connects TRBV6-4 to TRBJ2-2; D is possibly TRBD2 (6 bases). The CDR3 has 13 residues. Germline lookup yields CDR1 MRHNA and CDR2 SNTAGT. Trimming pared 2 bases from V and 5 bases from J, leaving 6 bases between. DNA for the CDR3: TGTGCCAGCAGTGACCGGGAGACCGGGGAGCTGTTTTTT. Its translation is CASSDRETGELFF.

The table lists this clone with a count of one. The chain joins TRBV7-9 to TRBJ2-7; the D gene is possibly TRBD2 (5 bases). Trimming removed 5 bases at V and 5 bases at J, with 7 bases between. The CDR3 is made up of 11 amino acids. Per germline, CDR1 SEHNR and CDR2 FQNEAQ (reference sequence). CDR3 in amino acids: CASSISDEQYF. The CDR3 DNA follows: TGTGCCAGCAGCATTAGCGACGAGCAGTACTTC.

This clone appeared a single time. The CDR3 bases are TGTGCCAGCAGTTACTCAAGGGGCAGCAACACTGAAGCTTTCTTT. It translates to CASSYSRGSNTEAFF. The chain uses TRBV6-5 and TRBJ1-1, with D maybe TRBD1 (5 bases). With 0 bases removed from V and 2 bases from J, the gap between germline ends came to 10 bases. This CDR3 has 15 residues. Germline V CDR1 and CDR2: MNHEY, SVGAGI.

The chain couples TRBV27 to TRBJ2-7; D ambiguous. This CDR3 contains 14 residues. Germline-derived CDR1 and CDR2 are MNHEY and SMNVEV (reference sequence). V was cut by 3 bases and J by 0 bases, with 9 bases left in between. The CDR3 DNA reads as TGTGCCAGCAGTTTCATCTCGAGCTCCTACGAGCAGTACTTC. Its protein product is CASSFISSSYEQYF.

The V gene is TRBV2, the J gene TRBJ2-5, with 10 bases fitting TRBD1. Germline V CDR1 and CDR2: SNHLY, FYNNEI. The length of the CDR3 is 22 residues. Trimming cost V 0 bases and J 4 bases; bases outside gene matches: 23. The CDR3 loop reads CASSEAPWGDRGPTGGRETQYF. Written as DNA, the CDR3 is TGTGCCAGCAGTGAAGCCCCATGGGGGGACAGGGGTCCAACGGGGGGTCGAGAGACCCAGTACTTC.

This chain links TRBV19 with TRBJ1-5; no clear D. Germline CDR1 reads LNHDA; CDR2 reads SQIVND (reference sequence). The CDR3 covers 17 residues. V was trimmed by 0 bases and J by 0 bases, leaving 12 bases between them. The CDR3 coding sequence is TGTGCCAGTAGTATAGATCCGCCAGGTCATAGCAATCAGCCCCAGCATTTT. Translating gives CASSIDPPGHSNQPQHF.

The chain employs TRBV11-3 and TRBJ2-3, with D hard to call. V was clipped by 3 bases and J by 4 bases, with 14 bases between them. This CDR3 comprises 15 residues. In germline, CDR1 is SGHNT, CDR2 YENEEA. The CDR3 DNA reads TGTGCCAGCAGCTTTAGGCCGCCTTACCCAGATACGCAGTATTTT. This gives the protein CASSFRPPYPDTQYF.

The rearrangement joins TRBV15 to TRBJ1-4; no clear D gene. The germline V gene encodes CDR1 LNHNV and CDR2 YYDKDF (reference sequence). The CDR3 sequence is 15 residues long. The V gene lost 3 bases and the J gene lost 5 bases, with 13 bases spanning the gap. The CDR3 is CATSSTSSLNEKLFF. In DNA form, the CDR3 reads TGTGCCACCAGCAGTACGTCTTCGCTAAATGAAAAACTGTTTTTT.

The CDR3, as DNA: TGCAGTGCCAACAGGGGTCGGGAGCAGTACTTC. Translation gives CSANRGREQYF. The rearrangement links TRBV20-1 to TRBJ2-7, with TRBD1 matching over 7 bases. J was trimmed by 7 bases and V by 6 bases; bases with no gene match: 6. The CDR3 is 11 residues long. CDR1 DFQATT and CDR2 SNEGSKA come from the germline V gene (reference sequence).

This chain uses TRBV11-2 with TRBJ2-1, with 15 bases identical to TRBD2. The CDR3 length is 16 residues. The germline V gene encodes CDR1 SGHAT and CDR2 FQNNGV. V shed 3 bases and J 8 bases; nucleotides not matched to a gene: 5. As DNA, the CDR3 is TGTGCCAGCAGCTTTGGACTAGCGGGAGGGGTCTATGAGCAGTTCTTC. It yields the protein CASSFGLAGGVYEQFF.